Each of the 15 T cell receptor beta chains below was sequenced from the same sample in a study of T cell responses to AZD1222 COVID-19 vaccine. Measured with immunoSEQ multiplex PCR; TCRdb has only the in-frame clones, and not every one. This table holds 150,000 to 200,000 clones, around nine tenths found once. Here the sequenced sample was peripheral blood, taken 28 days after the second AZD1222 dose. All receptors come from an adult who received the AZD1222 COVID-19 vaccine.

The V call is TRBV11-2, the J call TRBJ1-1; TRBD1 agrees at 7 bases. The CDR3 runs to 14 residues. Germline CDR1 reads SGHAT; CDR2 reads FQNNGV. With 5 bases clipped from V and 4 bases from J, the junction kept 7 bases outside the gene matches. In nucleotides, the CDR3 is TGTGCCAGCAGCATAGCGGACAGGCTCACTGAAGCTTTCTTT. Its translation: CASSIADRLTEAFF.

This clone has a single count. The gene calls are TRBV19 and TRBJ2-5; D gene unclear. The CDR3 contains 13 residues. The ends were cut back, 4 bases at V and 2 bases at J, with 8 bases in the middle. Germline V gives CDR1 LNHDA, CDR2 SQIVND (reference sequence). CDR3 loop: CASSRGRQETQYF. Here the CDR3 DNA reads TGTGCCAGTAGTAGAGGCAGGCAAGAGACCCAGTACTTC.

The chain uses TRBV5-6 and TRBJ2-7; 10 bases map to TRBD1. Germline-derived CDR1 and CDR2 are SGHDT and YYEEEE. V was clipped by 5 bases and J by 0 bases; unmatched bases: 8. The CDR3 extends over 16 amino acids. CDR3 sequence: CASSPRRTGGSYEQYF. CDR3 bases: TGTGCCAGCAGTCCACGGAGGACAGGGGGCTCCTACGAGCAGTACTTC.

This clone was recorded only once. The chain employs TRBV7-7 and TRBJ1-6; the D is unclear. There are 8 residues in the CDR3. From germline, CDR1 is SSHAT and CDR2 FNYEAQ (reference sequence). The CDR3 DNA follows: TGTGCTAGCTCTCCCCTCCACTTT. This translates into CASSPLHF. Filled out from reference TRBV7-7 and TRBJ1-6, the complete variable domain reads GAGVSQSPRYKVTKRGQDVTLRCDPISSHATLYWYQQALGQGPEFLTYFNYEAQPDKSGLPSDRFSAERPEGSISTLTIQRTEQRDSAMYRCASSPLHFGNGTRLTVT.

The J gene is TRBJ2-7, the V gene TRBV21-1; TRBD1, the D gene given by the table, was not confirmed from the DNA. TRBV21-1 corresponds to a pseudogene. This CDR3 spans 15 amino acids. CDR3 bases: TGTGCCAGCAGCAAGATTGACAGGGGGGCCTACGAGCAGTACTTC. Translated: CASSKIDRGAYEQYF.

The chain recombines TRBV5-1 with TRBJ1-2; 10 bases are a match to TRBD1. The CDR3 is made up of 14 amino acids. With V trimmed by 4 bases and J by 8 bases, 8 bases remained unmatched. Germline V lookup: CDR1 SGHRS, CDR2 YFSETQ. The CDR3 protein is CASSGTGTGDGYTF. Here the CDR3 DNA reads TGCGCCAGCAGCGGAACCGGGACAGGGGACGGCTACACCTTC. Full variable domain (missing parts from reference TRBV5-1 and TRBJ1-2): KAGVTQTPRYLIKTRGQQVTLSCSPISGHRSVSWYQQTPGQGLQFLFEYFSETQRNKGNFPGRFSGRQFSNSRSEMNVSTLELGDSALYLCASSGTGTGDGYTFGSGTRLTVV.

This clone occurred once. The CDR3 nucleotides are TGTGCCAGCAGCTTAAAGCGGGACAGGAGTGGTGAGCAGTTCTTC. Its translation is CASSLKRDRSGEQFF. V is TRBV7-2 and J is TRBJ2-1; TRBD1 is a possible D gene (8 bases). The germline V gene has CDR1 SGHTA and CDR2 FQGNSA. The V and J ends lost 2 bases and 9 bases respectively, with 17 bases between them. The CDR3 consists of 15 residues.

About this clone: This CDR3 is also generated by other DNA sequences in the sample. The chain recombines TRBV7-9 with TRBJ2-2; 9 bases are shared with TRBD1. V dropped 6 bases and J dropped 1; count of bases not matched to a gene: 3. CDR3 length: 15 amino acids. Germline V gene data show CDR1 as SEHNR and CDR2 as FQNEAQ (reference sequence). The CDR3 spells CASSPDRGNTGELFF. CDR3 DNA sequence: TGTGCCAGCAGTCCGGACAGGGGGAACACCGGGGAGCTGTTTTTT.

The chain carries TRBV6-1 and TRBJ1-2; the D gene is possibly TRBD1 (6 bases). Germline V gene lookup returns CDR1 MNHNS and CDR2 SASEGT. There are 14 residues in the CDR3. The V gene lost 2 bases and the J gene lost 7 bases, with 14 bases spanning the gap. CDR3 loop: CASSETRGVGGYTF. The CDR3 DNA reads TGTGCCAGCAGTGAAACTAGGGGGGTTGGTGGCTACACCTTC.

This rearrangement joins TRBV9 to TRBJ1-3, with D possibly TRBD1 on 5 matching bases. Germline loops: CDR1 SGDLS, CDR2 YYNGEE. The CDR3 is 15 amino acids. V lost 0 bases and J 4 bases, leaving 11 bases between the germline ends. The CDR3 region is CASSVDPGRGNTIYF. CDR3 coding DNA: TGTGCCAGCAGCGTAGACCCAGGGCGAGGAAACACCATATATTTT. The whole variable domain, filled in from reference TRBV9 and TRBJ1-3, reads DSGVTQTPKHLITATGQRVTLRCSPRSGDLSVYWYQQSLDQGLQFLIQYYNGEERAKGNILERFSAQQFPDLHSELNLSSLELGDSALYFCASSVDPGRGNTIYFGEGSWLTVV.

The chain is built from TRBV19 and TRBJ2-2, with 7 positions matching TRBD1. CDR1 LNHDA and CDR2 SQIVND come from the germline V gene (reference sequence). Trimming cost V 5 bases and J 6 bases; bases outside gene matches: 6. There are 14 residues in the CDR3. DNA for the CDR3: TGTGCCAGTAGTCAAACAGGGGCATCCGGGGAGCTGTTTTTT. Encoded protein: CASSQTGASGELFF.

The chain links TRBV19 to TRBJ1-1, with TRBD1 matching 7 bases. The CDR3 contains 19 residues. Germline V lookup: CDR1 LNHDA, CDR2 SQIVND (reference sequence). V lost 1 base, J lost 1 base, and 15 bases stayed unmatched. Written as DNA, the CDR3 is TGTGCCAGTAGTATAGTAAAAAGTTTCGCCCGGGACAGGAACACTGAAGCTTTCTTT. The encoded protein is CASSIVKSFARDRNTEAFF.

The DNA of the CDR3 is TGCGCCAGCAGCTCGGACAGCGACCGATTCCTTTACGAGCAGTACTTC. Translating it yields CASSSDSDRFLYEQYF. This chain links TRBV5-1 with TRBJ2-7, with D perhaps matching TRBD1 (6 bases). CDR1 is SGHRS, CDR2 YFSETQ, per germline. The CDR3 extends over 16 amino acids. Trimming left V 3 bases short and J 4 bases short, with 20 bases between. Supplemented by reference TRBV5-1 and TRBJ2-7, the full variable domain reads KAGVTQTPRYLIKTRGQQVTLSCSPISGHRSVSWYQQTPGQGLQFLFEYFSETQRNKGNFPGRFSGRQFSNSRSEMNVSTLELGDSALYLCASSSDSDRFLYEQYFGPGTRLTVT.

This clone was seen many times. The rearrangement joins TRBV6-5 to TRBJ1-2; no definite D call. With 2 bases removed from V and 4 bases from J, the gap between germline ends came to 17 bases. Germline assignment: CDR1 MNHEY and CDR2 SVGAGI. The CDR3 totals 16 residues. The CDR3 protein is CASSYQRTGGGYGYTF. CDR3 in DNA: TGTGCCAGCAGTTACCAAAGGACGGGCGGAGGCTATGGCTACACCTTC.

The count of this clone is one. The CDR3 DNA is TGCGCCAGCAGCTTGTTGACGGGCAGCACTGAAGCTTTCTTT. It is translated as CASSLLTGSTEAFF. The rearrangement links TRBV5-1 to TRBJ1-1; the D is unclear. Trimming took 1 base from V and 4 from J, leaving 11 bases between them. CDR3 length: 14 amino acids. Germline CDR1 reads SGHRS; CDR2 reads YFSETQ.